The 3 T cell receptor beta chains reported below all come from one sample, sequenced in a study of blood T cell repertoires in COVID-19 (dated by TCRdb to 2019 to 2021). Library creation used the immunoSEQ multiplex PCR assay. Drawn from immuneACCESS, this table holds only the in-frame rearrangements with V and J called that TCRdb kept. Clones are partly lost; checked studies trace under half to an unresolved V gene and leave the rest unexplained. The sample has 140,000 or so clones on record, 88% of them singletons. Of the sample, less than 2% falls within the top ten clones. Source material: peripheral blood. These receptors were obtained from a woman aged 50 to 65 with acute or convalescent COVID-19.

This clone appeared a single time. This chain connects TRBV2 to TRBJ2-3, with 7 bases lining up with TRBD1. The J segment lost 1 base and the V segment lost 6 bases, leaving 7 bases of the junction unmatched. CDR3 length: 15 amino acids. Germline CDR1 is SNHLY and CDR2 is FYNNEI. The CDR3 here is CASRSNRGGTDTQYF. In DNA, the CDR3 is TGTGCCAGCAGGTCCAACAGGGGTGGCACAGATACGCAGTATTTT.

The chain carries TRBV7-2 and TRBJ2-4, with TRBD2 as a possible D gene (6 bases). CDR1 and CDR2 from the germline V gene are SGHTA and FQGNSA. This CDR3 spans 15 amino acids. V shed 5 bases and J shed 6 bases, with 17 bases lying between them. CDR3 DNA: TGTGCCAGCAGCCCCTTTGGGGACTGGGGAAACATTCAGTACTTC. Its translation: CASSPFGDWGNIQYF.

The CDR3, as DNA: TGTGCCAGCAGTTACAGCACAGGCTACAGCACAGATACGCAGTATTTT. This sequence encodes CASSYSTGYSTDTQYF. V gene TRBV6-5 combines with J gene TRBJ2-3; the D gene is possibly TRBD1 (5 bases). Germline V gives CDR1 MNHEY, CDR2 SVGAGI. V lost 2 bases and J 0 bases, leaving 12 bases between the germline ends. The CDR3 loop spans 16 amino acids.